A selection of T cell receptor beta chains follows, all from one sample in a study of CD8 T cells in ankylosing spondylitis. TCRdb re-called the 5' RACE reads through MiXCR, storing one row per CDR3 protein. The sample has some 700,000 distinct CDR3 sequences, 15% to 20% seen once; the top ten hold 15% to 20%. The material sequenced was blood, either unsorted or a sorted T cell fraction (not recorded which). Every receptor here comes from a male donor with ankylosing spondylitis. The CDR3 runs from the conserved cysteine through the conserved F or W. A D gene is named only where the DNA matches it firmly. Clone size is stated in some rows and not others, as once, few, many or a class when expanded.

V: TRBV29-1
size: -
J: TRBJ2-3
D: TRBD2
DNA: TGCAGCGTTGAAGGAACTAGCGGGAGGGCGGAAGATACGCAGTATTTT
CDR3: CSVEGTSGRAEDTQYF

V: TRBV15
size: few
J: TRBJ2-1
D: TRBD1
DNA: TGTGCCACCAGCGGTCGGGACAGGGTGATCGATGAGCAGTTCTTC
CDR3: CATSGRDRVIDEQFF

V: TRBV9
size: -
J: TRBJ2-7
D: -
DNA: TGTGCCAGCAGCGAGGGAGCCGCCTACGAGCAGTACTTC
CDR3: CASSEGAAYEQYF

V: TRBV12-3/TRBV12-4
size: few
J: TRBJ1-5
D: -
DNA: TGTGCCAGCAGCCCGGGAGTTTCAGAGCCCCAGCATTTT
CDR3: CASSPGVSEPQHF

V: TRBV7-9
size: -
J: TRBJ2-5
D: -
DNA: TGTGCCAGCAGCTTAGGTATGGCCCAGTACTTC
CDR3: CASSLGMAQYF

V: TRBV2
size: -
J: TRBJ2-3
D: TRBD2
DNA: TGTGCCAGCAGTGATCAGCGGGAGTTTGTAGATACGCAGTATTTT
CDR3: CASSDQREFVDTQYF

V: TRBV24-1
size: -
J: TRBJ2-7
D: -
DNA: TGTGCCACCAGTGACCCTCAGGTACTCCCCTACGAGCAGTACTTC
CDR3: CATSDPQVLPYEQYF

V: TRBV20-1
size: few
J: TRBJ2-3
D: TRBD1
DNA: TGCAGTGCTAGAAGCCGGGACAGCCGTTTACTTACTGATCAGTATTTT
CDR3: CSARSRDSRLLTDQYF

V: TRBV7-3
size: few
J: TRBJ2-1
D: TRBD2
DNA: TGTGCCAGCAGCTCCCTTTCCGGGGGGATCGATGAGCAGTTCTTC
CDR3: CASSSLSGGIDEQFF

V: TRBV20-1
size: few
J: TRBJ1-4
D: -
DNA: TGCAGTGCTAGATCCCAAGGTGAAAAACTGTTTTTT
CDR3: CSARSQGEKLFF

V: TRBV6-5
size: few
J: TRBJ2-7
D: -
DNA: TGTGCCAGCAGTTACGGAGCTTCCTCGTTGTCGTACGAGCAGTACTTC
CDR3: CASSYGASSLSYEQYF

V: TRBV5-1
size: few
J: TRBJ2-4
D: TRBD1
DNA: TGCGCCAGCAGCTTAGTGGACAGGGAGGACATTCAGTACTTC
CDR3: CASSLVDREDIQYF

V: TRBV15
size: -
J: TRBJ2-1
D: TRBD1
DNA: TGTGCCACCAGCAGAGGCGGGACAGGGTTGTTGGGCTCCTACAATGAGCAGTTCTTC
CDR3: CATSRGGTGLLGSYNEQFF

V: TRBV29-1
size: many
J: TRBJ2-1
D: -
DNA: TGCAGCGTCTTTCAACCTAATCCCTACAATGAGCAGTTCTTC
CDR3: CSVFQPNPYNEQFF

V: TRBV29-1
size: many
J: TRBJ2-7
D: -
DNA: TGCAGCGTTGAAGGTGTCACCTACGAGCAGTACTTC
CDR3: CSVEGVTYEQYF

V: TRBV20-1
size: -
J: TRBJ2-7
D: TRBD2
DNA: TGCAGTGCCTCTCCCGGACTAGCAAACAAGCAGTACTTC
CDR3: CSASPGLANKQYF

V: TRBV4-3
size: -
J: TRBJ2-1
D: -
DNA: TGCGCCAGCAGCCAAGATCGGTCCAATGAGCAGTTCTTC
CDR3: CASSQDRSNEQFF

V: TRBV20-1
size: -
J: TRBJ2-6
D: -
DNA: TGCAGTGCTCCCCCCGCGGCGTACTCTGGGGCCAACGTCCTGACTTTC
CDR3: CSAPPAAYSGANVLTF

V: TRBV6-2/TRBV6-3
size: -
J: TRBJ2-7
D: TRBD1
DNA: TGTGCCAGCAGTTACCCCCCCGGGACAGCCTACGAGCAGTACTTC
CDR3: CASSYPPGTAYEQYF

V: TRBV12-3/TRBV12-4
size: -
J: TRBJ2-7
D: TRBD1
DNA: TGTGCCAGCAGCTCCGGGACAGGCTTGAACGAGCAGTACTTC
CDR3: CASSSGTGLNEQYF

V: TRBV29-1
size: -
J: TRBJ1-2
D: -
DNA: TGCAGCGTTGGGCCCGGGGGCAGCGACTATGGCTACACCTTC
CDR3: CSVGPGGSDYGYTF

V: TRBV28
size: -
J: TRBJ1-6
D: TRBD1
DNA: TGTGCCAGCAGTTTTGTCGACAGGGTAGAATCACCCCTCCACTTT
CDR3: CASSFVDRVESPLHF

V: TRBV2
size: -
J: TRBJ1-3
D: -
DNA: TGTGCCAGCAGTGAGGAAGGGGGCTCTGGAAACACCATATATTTT
CDR3: CASSEEGGSGNTIYF

V: TRBV29-1
size: -
J: TRBJ1-4
D: TRBD1
DNA: TGCAGCGTTGAACAGGGGGTGGAGGAAAAACTGTTTTTT
CDR3: CSVEQGVEEKLFF

V: TRBV4-1
size: -
J: TRBJ1-4
D: -
DNA: TGCGCCAGCAGCCATCTCAATAGTGGGAGTTCAGGGAATGAAAAACTGTTTTTT
CDR3: CASSHLNSGSSGNEKLFF

V: TRBV4-3
size: -
J: TRBJ1-5
D: -
DNA: TGCGCCAGCAGCCAAGATCTGACTCAGCCCCAGCATTTT
CDR3: CASSQDLTQPQHF

V: TRBV5-1
size: -
J: TRBJ1-6
D: TRBD1
DNA: TGCGCCAGCAGCAGGGGGCCTGAAGGGCGCTCCTATAATTCACCCCTCCACTTT
CDR3: CASSRGPEGRSYNSPLHF

V: TRBV28
size: -
J: TRBJ2-1
D: TRBD2
DNA: TGTGCCACCCGCTGGGGGGGGAGCGCCAACTATGAGCAGTTCTTC
CDR3: CATRWGGSANYEQFF

V: TRBV7-3
size: -
J: TRBJ2-1
D: -
DNA: TGTGCCAGCAGCACACAGGGAGATGGGGAGCAGTTCTTC
CDR3: CASSTQGDGEQFF

V: TRBV6-1
size: few
J: TRBJ2-7
D: TRBD2
DNA: TGTGCCAGCAGTAGGTCTAGCGGCTCCTACGAGCAGTACTTC
CDR3: CASSRSSGSYEQYF

V: TRBV4-3
size: -
J: TRBJ2-1
D: TRBD2
DNA: TGCGCCAGCAGCCAAGATGGAACGGGAGGAGGAAATGAGCAGTTCTTC
CDR3: CASSQDGTGGGNEQFF

V: TRBV7-2
size: many
J: TRBJ2-7
D: TRBD2
DNA: TGTGCCAGCAGCAAAGGAGGTCTAGCGGGAGGCTACGAGCAGTACTTC
CDR3: CASSKGGLAGGYEQYF

V: TRBV5-1
size: few
J: TRBJ2-5
D: TRBD2
DNA: TGCGCCAGCAGCTTGAGAGCGGGGGGGTTGCAAGAGACCCAGTACTTC
CDR3: CASSLRAGGLQETQYF

V: TRBV12-3/TRBV12-4
size: few
J: TRBJ2-7
D: -
DNA: TGTGCCAGCAGTTTCGGGGTCGCATCCTACGAGCAGTACTTC
CDR3: CASSFGVASYEQYF

V: TRBV5-1
size: few
J: TRBJ2-7
D: -
DNA: TGCGCCAGCAGCCGGGACGTAGCCTACGAGCAGTACTTC
CDR3: CASSRDVAYEQYF

V: TRBV5-8
size: -
J: TRBJ2-1
D: -
DNA: TGTGCCAGCAAAACCTCTCTGGGCAATGAGCAGTTCTTC
CDR3: CASKTSLGNEQFF

V: TRBV20-1
size: -
J: TRBJ2-1
D: TRBD2
DNA: TGCAGTGCTAACCGTCCGACTAGCCTCAATGAGCAGTTCTTC
CDR3: CSANRPTSLNEQFF

V: TRBV5-1
size: few
J: TRBJ2-4
D: TRBD1
DNA: TGCGCCAGCAGCTTGGTCGGGACAGAGAACATTCAGTACTTC
CDR3: CASSLVGTENIQYF

V: TRBV3-1
size: -
J: TRBJ1-1
D: -
DNA: TGTGCCAGCAGCCAAGGCAGTTTAGGAGCTTTCTTT
CDR3: CASSQGSLGAFF

V: TRBV27
size: -
J: TRBJ1-1
D: -
DNA: TGTGCCAGCAGTTTATTTGTTCAGGAAGGGAACACTGAAGCTTTCTTT
CDR3: CASSLFVQEGNTEAFF

V: TRBV4-1
size: -
J: TRBJ2-7
D: TRBD1
DNA: TGCGCCAGCAGCCCACAGGGGGGTGTATACGAGCAGTACTTC
CDR3: CASSPQGGVYEQYF

V: TRBV4-1
size: -
J: TRBJ2-6
D: TRBD2
DNA: TGCGCCAGCAGCCAAGGGCGGGGGGGACCTGGGGCCAACGTCCTGACTTTC
CDR3: CASSQGRGGPGANVLTF

V: TRBV20-1
size: -
J: TRBJ2-7
D: TRBD1
DNA: TGCAGTGCCAGGACAGGGTTTTTTAGCTACGAGCAGTACTTC
CDR3: CSARTGFFSYEQYF

V: TRBV25-1
size: few
J: TRBJ2-3
D: -
DNA: TGTGCCAGCAGTGGCCCGGGACTGACCGGGGATACGCAGTATTTT
CDR3: CASSGPGLTGDTQYF

V: TRBV29-1
size: few
J: TRBJ2-1
D: TRBD2
DNA: TGCAGCCCACTCCTAGCGGGGGGTTACAATGAGCAGTTCTTC
CDR3: CSPLLAGGYNEQFF

V: TRBV5-1
size: -
J: TRBJ2-3
D: -
DNA: TGCGCCAGCAGCTCGGTAGCAGCAGATACGCAGTATTTT
CDR3: CASSSVAADTQYF

V: TRBV5-1
size: -
J: TRBJ2-2
D: TRBD1
DNA: TGCGCCAGCAGTGAGGTGAGGGGACAGAGAGACACCGGGGAGCTGTTTTTT
CDR3: CASSEVRGQRDTGELFF

V: TRBV6-1
size: few
J: TRBJ2-7
D: -
DNA: TGTGCCAGCAGCCCGGGACACACGCCCTACGAGCAGTACTTC
CDR3: CASSPGHTPYEQYF

V: TRBV7-2
size: few
J: TRBJ1-1
D: -
DNA: TGTGCCAGCAGCTCCCAGGGGACGATGAACACTGAAGCTTTCTTT
CDR3: CASSSQGTMNTEAFF

V: TRBV7-9
size: -
J: TRBJ1-1
D: -
DNA: TGTGCCAGCAGCTTACCGGGGCAGTTCACTGAAGCTTTCTTT
CDR3: CASSLPGQFTEAFF

V: TRBV6-1
size: few
J: TRBJ1-5
D: -
DNA: TGTGCCAGCAGATCCGGACAGCGGAATCAGCCCCAGCATTTT
CDR3: CASRSGQRNQPQHF

V: TRBV6-2/TRBV6-3
size: -
J: TRBJ2-2
D: TRBD2
DNA: TGTGCCAGCAGTTACATAAGACTAGCGGGAGTTAATGGGAACACCGGGGAGCTGTTTTTT
CDR3: CASSYIRLAGVNGNTGELFF

V: TRBV7-8
size: -
J: TRBJ2-7
D: TRBD2
DNA: TGTGCCAGCAGCCTCCGACTAGCGGGGTTGCGCGAGCAGTACTTC
CDR3: CASSLRLAGLREQYF

V: TRBV5-5
size: -
J: TRBJ1-5
D: -
DNA: TGTGCCAGCAGCTTGTCAGGGGCCAACAATCAGCCCCAGCATTTT
CDR3: CASSLSGANNQPQHF

V: TRBV7-8
size: few
J: TRBJ2-4
D: -
DNA: TGTGCCAGCAGCTTAGAGGGTATTGGCAAAAACATTCAGTACTTC
CDR3: CASSLEGIGKNIQYF

V: TRBV4-1
size: few
J: TRBJ2-7
D: -
DNA: TGCGCCAGCAGCCAGACAGAGAATCTAGGCTACGAGCAGTACTTC
CDR3: CASSQTENLGYEQYF

V: TRBV4-3
size: few
J: TRBJ1-2
D: -
DNA: TGCGCCAGCAGCCAAGACAGGGGTCCTGACTATGGCTACACCTTC
CDR3: CASSQDRGPDYGYTF

V: TRBV3-1
size: -
J: TRBJ2-7
D: -
DNA: TGTGCCAGCAGCCAACAAAGGGCTACCTCCTACGAGCAGTACTTC
CDR3: CASSQQRATSYEQYF